The text below deals with one T cell receptor (beta chain). Its antigen is unidentified. This entry comes from a study of cytomegalovirus exposure and HLA in healthy donors. Broader study findings: Later analysis found that TCR beta chains associated with HLA were more clonally expanded than other, equally common chains.

The PCR contained 60 Vbeta and 13 Jbeta primers. Assay: immunoSEQ multiplex PCR; the TCRdb copy retains only in-frame clones and omits some. The sample lists 150,000 to 200,000 clones; more than 65% were seen once. This CDR3 has 17 amino acids. V lost 7 bases, J lost 4 bases, and 23 bases lay in between. Germline V gives CDR1 MNHEY, CDR2 SMNVEV (reference sequence). The genes are TRBV27 and TRBJ1-5, with TRBD1 as a possible D gene (6 bases). The sample comprised PBMCs. This TCR was recovered from a man younger than 35 in good health and CMV-seropositive. CDR3 residues: CASTTTSGTSINQPQHF. DNA for the CDR3: TGTGCCAGCACTACCACCTCAGGGACATCGATAAATCAGCCCCAGCATTTT.